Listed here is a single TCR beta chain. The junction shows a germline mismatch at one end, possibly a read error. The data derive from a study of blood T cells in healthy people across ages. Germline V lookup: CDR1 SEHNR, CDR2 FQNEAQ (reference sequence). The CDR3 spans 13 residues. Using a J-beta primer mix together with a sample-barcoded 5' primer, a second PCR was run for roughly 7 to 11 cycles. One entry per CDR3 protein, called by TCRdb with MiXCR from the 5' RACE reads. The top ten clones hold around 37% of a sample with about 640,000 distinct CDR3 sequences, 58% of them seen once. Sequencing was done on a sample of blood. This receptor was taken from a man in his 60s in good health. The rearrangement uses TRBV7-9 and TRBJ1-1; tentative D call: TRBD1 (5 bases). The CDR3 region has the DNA TGTGCCAGCAGCTTGGGGGGGAACATTGAAGCTTTCTTT. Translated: CASSLGGNIEAFF.